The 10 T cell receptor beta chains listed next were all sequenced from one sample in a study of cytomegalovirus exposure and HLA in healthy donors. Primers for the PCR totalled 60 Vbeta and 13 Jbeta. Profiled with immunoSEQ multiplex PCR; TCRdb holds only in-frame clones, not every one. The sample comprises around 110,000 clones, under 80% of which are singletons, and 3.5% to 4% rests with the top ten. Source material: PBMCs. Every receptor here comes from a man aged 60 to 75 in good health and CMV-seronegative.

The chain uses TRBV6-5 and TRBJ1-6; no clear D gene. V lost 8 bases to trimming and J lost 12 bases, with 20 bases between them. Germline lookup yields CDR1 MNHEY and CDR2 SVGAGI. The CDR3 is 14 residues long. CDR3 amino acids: CASGPPGRLGPLHF. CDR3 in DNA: TGTGCCAGCGGCCCTCCCGGGAGGCTAGGACCCCTCCACTTT.

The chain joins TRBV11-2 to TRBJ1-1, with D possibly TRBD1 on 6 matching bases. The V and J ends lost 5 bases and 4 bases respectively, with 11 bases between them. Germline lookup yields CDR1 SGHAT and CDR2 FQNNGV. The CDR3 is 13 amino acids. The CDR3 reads CASSEGVGTEAFF. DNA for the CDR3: TGTGCCAGCAGCGAGGGGGTTGGCACTGAAGCTTTCTTT.

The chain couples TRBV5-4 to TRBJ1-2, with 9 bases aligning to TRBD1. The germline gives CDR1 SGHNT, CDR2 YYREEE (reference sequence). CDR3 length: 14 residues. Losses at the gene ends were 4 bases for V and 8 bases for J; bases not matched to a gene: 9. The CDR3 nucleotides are TGTGCCAGCAGCCAACCGACAGGGGGTTGGGGCTACACCTTC. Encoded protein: CASSQPTGGWGYTF.

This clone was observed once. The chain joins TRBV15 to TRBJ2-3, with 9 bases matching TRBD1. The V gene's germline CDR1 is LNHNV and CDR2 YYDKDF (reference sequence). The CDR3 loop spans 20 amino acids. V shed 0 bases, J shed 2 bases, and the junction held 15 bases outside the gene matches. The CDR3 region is CATSRDRGWGQGRDTDTQYF. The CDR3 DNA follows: TGTGCCACCAGCAGAGATAGGGGGTGGGGACAGGGTCGCGACACAGATACGCAGTATTTT.

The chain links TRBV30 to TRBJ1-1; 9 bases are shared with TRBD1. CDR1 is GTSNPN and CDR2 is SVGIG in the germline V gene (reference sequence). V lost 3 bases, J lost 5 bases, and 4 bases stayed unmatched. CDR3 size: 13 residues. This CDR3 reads CAWSPGTGTEAFF. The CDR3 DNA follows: TGTGCCTGGAGCCCCGGGACAGGGACTGAAGCTTTCTTT.

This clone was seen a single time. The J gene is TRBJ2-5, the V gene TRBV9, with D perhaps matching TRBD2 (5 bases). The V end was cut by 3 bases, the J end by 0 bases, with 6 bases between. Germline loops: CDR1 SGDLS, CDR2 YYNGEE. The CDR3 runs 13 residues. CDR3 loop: CASSAGDQETQYF. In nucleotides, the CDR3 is TGTGCCAGCAGCGCCGGGGACCAAGAGACCCAGTACTTC.

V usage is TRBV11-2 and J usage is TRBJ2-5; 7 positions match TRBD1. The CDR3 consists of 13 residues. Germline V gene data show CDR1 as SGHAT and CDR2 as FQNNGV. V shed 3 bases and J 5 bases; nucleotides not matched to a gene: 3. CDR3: CASSFGTVETQYF. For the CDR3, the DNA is TGTGCCAGCAGCTTTGGGACAGTCGAGACCCAGTACTTC.

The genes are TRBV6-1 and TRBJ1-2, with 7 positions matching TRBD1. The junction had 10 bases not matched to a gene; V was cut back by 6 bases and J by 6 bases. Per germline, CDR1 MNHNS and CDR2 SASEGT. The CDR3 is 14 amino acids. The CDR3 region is CASRAMTGSDGYTF. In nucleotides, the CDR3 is TGTGCCAGCAGAGCAATGACAGGGAGCGATGGCTACACCTTC.

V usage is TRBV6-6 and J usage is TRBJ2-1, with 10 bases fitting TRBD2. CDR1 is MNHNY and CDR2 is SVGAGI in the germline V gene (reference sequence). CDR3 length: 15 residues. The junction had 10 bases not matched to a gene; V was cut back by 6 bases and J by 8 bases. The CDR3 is CASSPSGGTGYEQFF. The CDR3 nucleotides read TGTGCCAGCAGCCCTAGCGGGGGTACCGGGTATGAGCAGTTCTTC.

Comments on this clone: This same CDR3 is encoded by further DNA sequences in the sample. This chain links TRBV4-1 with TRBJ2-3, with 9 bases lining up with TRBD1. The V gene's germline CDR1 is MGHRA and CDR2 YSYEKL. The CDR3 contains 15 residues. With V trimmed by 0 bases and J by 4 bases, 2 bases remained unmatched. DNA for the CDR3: TGCGCCAGCAGCCAAGAAAGACAGGGGGCAGATACGCAGTATTTT. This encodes CASSQERQGADTQYF.